The 15 T cell receptor beta chains below come from one sample, sequenced in a study of blood T cells in healthy people across ages (dated by TCRdb to the mid-2010s). The receptor library was made with 5' RACE. Sequencing was carried out with an Illumina HiSeq 2500. A second PCR of about 7 to 12 cycles was run with a J-beta primer mix and a sample-barcoded 5' primer. TCRdb handled the public reads itself, with Q25 trimming in fastp and clone calling in MiXCR, and kept productive beta chains. CDR3 protein duplicates are merged, each entry listing the most common genes and DNA. This sample comprises about 1,800,000 distinct CDR3 sequences, approximately 28% of them detected only once. Of the sample, more than 6% falls within the top ten clones. Sequencing input: blood. The receptors were gathered from a woman in her 30s in good health.

The V gene is TRBV5-4, the J gene TRBJ2-1; D may be TRBD1 (6 bases). CDR1 and CDR2 from the germline V gene are SGHNT and YYREEE (reference sequence). V lost 5 bases to trimming and J lost 10 bases, with 22 bases between them. The CDR3 has 15 residues. The CDR3 nucleotides read TGTGCCAGCAGGGCATTAAAGGACAGTCCGAGGGAGCAGTTCTTC. Translation: CASRALKDSPREQFF.

V gene TRBV30 combines with J gene TRBJ2-3; 8 nucleotides line up with TRBD1. The CDR3 runs to 14 residues. Germline assignment: CDR1 GTSNPN and CDR2 SVGIG (reference sequence). V gave up 1 base and J gave up 8 bases; unmatched junction bases: 8. For the CDR3, the DNA is TGTGCCTGGAGTGATATCGCAGGGGGCTCTACGCAGTATTTT. It is translated as CAWSDIAGGSTQYF.

This clonotype was recorded once. This chain links TRBV14 with TRBJ2-7; D may be TRBD1 (7 bases). Germline-derived CDR1 and CDR2 are SGHDN and FVKESK. V lost 0 bases, J lost 6 bases, and 18 bases lay in between. The CDR3 is 16 residues long. The CDR3 spells CASSQDRAGGTSEQYF. CDR3 in DNA: TGTGCCAGCAGCCAAGATCGGGCAGGGGGGACAAGCGAGCAGTACTTC.

This clonotype was seen more than once but under ten times. This chain uses TRBV15 with TRBJ2-7, with 7 bases identical to TRBD1. The V gene end was trimmed by 3 bases and the J gene end by 2 bases; junction bases not matched to a gene: 10. The germline V gene encodes CDR1 LNHNV and CDR2 YYDKDF (reference sequence). This CDR3 has 16 residues. In DNA form, the CDR3 reads TGTGCCACCAGCAGTACAGGGGACCCTCCCACCTACGAGCAGTACTTC. Translation gives CATSSTGDPPTYEQYF.

This clonotype was recorded at least ten times. This chain connects TRBV2 to TRBJ2-5, with D unresolved. The germline V gene has CDR1 SNHLY and CDR2 FYNNEI. V lost 4 bases, J lost 3 bases, and 9 bases lay in between. The CDR3 contains 13 residues. The CDR3 protein is CASSAEREETQYF. Here the CDR3 DNA reads TGTGCCAGCAGTGCGGAAAGAGAAGAGACCCAGTACTTC.

This clonotype was observed at least ten times. The chain links TRBV12-3 or TRBV12-4 to TRBJ1-5; possible D gene TRBD1, 6 bases. The CDR3 totals 13 residues. V was shortened by 8 bases and J by 6 bases, with 14 bases between the two germline ends. The CDR3 here is CASGPRGLQPQHF. DNA of the CDR3: TGTGCCAGCGGCCCTCGGGGGCTTCAGCCCCAGCATTTT.

This clonotype was detected only a few times. The chain carries TRBV7-2 and TRBJ2-7, with unresolved D. This CDR3 is built from 15 residues. Germline lookup yields CDR1 SGHTA and CDR2 FQGNSA. Trimming pared 2 bases from V and 0 bases from J, leaving 11 bases between. CDR3 bases: TGTGCCAGCAGCTTACTGGAGCTGAGCTCCTACGAGCAGTACTTC. Its translation is CASSLLELSSYEQYF.

This clonotype was counted ten times or more. The DNA of the CDR3 is TGTGCCAGCTCTCCTACTAGCGGGAGTCTCTACGAGCAGTACTTC. As protein: CASSPTSGSLYEQYF. This chain links TRBV12-3 or TRBV12-4 with TRBJ2-7, with 11 nucleotides matching TRBD2. This CDR3 region has 15 residues. V lost 8 bases, J lost 3 bases, and 9 bases stayed unmatched.

This clonotype came up many times. The rearrangement links TRBV7-2 to TRBJ2-1, with 9 bases lining up with TRBD2. J gave up 6 bases and V 6 bases, and 9 bases lay outside the gene matches. CDR3 length: 15 amino acids. Germline CDR1 SGHTA, CDR2 FQGNSA. CDR3 DNA sequence: TGTGCCAGCAGGGGGCTAGCGGGGTTATTCAATGAGCAGTTCTTC. Translating gives CASRGLAGLFNEQFF.

In regard to this clonotype: Compared with germline, one end of the junction differs, possibly owing to a read error. The chain links TRBV7-2 to TRBJ2-2; the D call may be TRBD1 or TRBD2 (5 bases each). This CDR3 region has 18 residues. Per the germline V gene, CDR1 is SGHTA and CDR2 is FQGNSA. The chain's CDR3 is CASSSKGTGTVNTRELFF. CDR3 DNA: TGTGCCAGCAGCTCCAAGGGGACCGGGACGGTAAACACCAGGGAGCTGTTTTTT.

This chain uses TRBV7-9 with TRBJ2-4; D perhaps matches TRBD2 (6 bases). The J call is in doubt because the DNA end fits TRBJ2-7 better. This CDR3 is 15 amino acids long. Germline CDR1 is SEHNR and CDR2 is FQNEAQ (reference sequence). The DNA for the CDR3 is TGTGCCAGCAGCCTAACTAGCACTAAGTCGGACGAGCAGTACTTC. Protein product: CASSLTSTKSDEQYF.

This clonotype appeared a few times. The J gene is TRBJ1-5, the V gene TRBV30; no reliable D call. Germline CDR1 GTSNPN, CDR2 SVGIG (reference sequence). This CDR3 region has 12 residues. The V gene lost 1 base and the J gene lost 7 bases, with 8 bases spanning the gap. CDR3 sequence reads: CAWSDGFQPQHF. In DNA, the CDR3 is TGTGCCTGGAGTGATGGTTTCCAGCCCCAGCATTTT.

This chain connects TRBV6-6 to TRBJ2-1, with 8 bases identical to TRBD1. Trimming cost V 6 bases and J 6 bases; bases outside gene matches: 10. The CDR3 has 15 amino acids. From germline, CDR1 is MNHNY and CDR2 SVGAGI (reference sequence). Written as DNA, the CDR3 is TGTGCCAGCAGCACGGGGACAGGTCTAGGCAATGAGCAGTTCTTC. This translates into CASSTGTGLGNEQFF.

This clonotype has more than one count but fewer than ten. The chain is built from TRBV5-1 and TRBJ2-2; D possibly matches TRBD1 or TRBD2 (5 bases each). The germline V gene encodes CDR1 SGHRS and CDR2 YFSETQ. The CDR3 covers 15 residues. Trimming cost V 4 bases and J 1 base, with 11 bases left between them. The CDR3 DNA follows: TGCGCCAGCAGCCGGGACGGACAGAACACCGGGGAGCTGTTTTTT. Residues: CASSRDGQNTGELFF.

Note on this clonotype: The junction departs from germline at one end; a sequencing error may be responsible. The V and J genes are TRBV7-2 and TRBJ1-2, with 7 bases fitting TRBD1. The CDR3 is 17 residues long. Germline V gene sequence: CDR1 SGHTA, CDR2 FQGNSA. The CDR3, as DNA: TGTGTCAGCAGCTTAGCCAGGGGGAGAAGGGAGGGCAATGGCTACACCTTC. This codes for CVSSLARGRREGNGYTF.